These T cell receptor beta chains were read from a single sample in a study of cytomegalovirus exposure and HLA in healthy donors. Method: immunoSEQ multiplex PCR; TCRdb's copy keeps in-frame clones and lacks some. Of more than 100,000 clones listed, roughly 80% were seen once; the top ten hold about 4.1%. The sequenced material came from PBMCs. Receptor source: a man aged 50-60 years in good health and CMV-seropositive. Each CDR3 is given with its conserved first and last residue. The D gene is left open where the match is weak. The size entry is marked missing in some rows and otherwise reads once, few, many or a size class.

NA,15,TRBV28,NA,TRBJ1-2,CASSSSVGAPYGYTF,TGTGCCAGCAGTAGCAGCGTGGGAGCCCCCTATGGCTACACCTTC
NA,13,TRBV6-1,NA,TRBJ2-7,CASNRGSTYEQYF,TGTGCCAGCAACAGAGGGAGCACCTACGAGCAGTACTTC
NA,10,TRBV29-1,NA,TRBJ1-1,CSVYDSQAFF,TGCAGCGTTTACGACAGCCAAGCTTTCTTT
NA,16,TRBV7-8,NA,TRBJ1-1,CASSLVGGAYSTEAFF,TGTGCCAGCAGCTTAGTGGGGGGGGCGTACAGCACTGAAGCTTTCTTT
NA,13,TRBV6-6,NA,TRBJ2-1,CASSYPAGNEQFF,TGTGCCAGCAGTTACCCGGCCGGGAATGAGCAGTTCTTC
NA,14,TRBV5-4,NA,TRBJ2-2,CASKDTANTGELFF,TGTGCCAGCAAAGACACCGCGAACACCGGGGAGCTGTTTTTT
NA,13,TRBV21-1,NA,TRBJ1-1,CASSKEVYIEAFF,TGTGCCAGCAGCAAAGAAGTGTACATTGAAGCTTTCTTT
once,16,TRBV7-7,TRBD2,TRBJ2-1,CASSLSGTSGRGEQFF,TGTGCCAGCAGCTTATCTGGGACTAGCGGGAGGGGGGAGCAGTTCTTC
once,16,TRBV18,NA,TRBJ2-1,CASSPPGQGSYNEQFF,TGTGCCAGCTCACCACCGGGGCAGGGGTCCTACAATGAGCAGTTCTTC
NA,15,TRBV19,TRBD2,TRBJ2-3,CASSTGLANTDTQYF,TGTGCCAGTAGTACGGGACTAGCGAACACAGATACGCAGTATTTT
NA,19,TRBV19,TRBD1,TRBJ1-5,CASSMVFSTGRYGNQPQHF,TGTGCCAGTAGTATGGTTTTTTCGACAGGGAGATATGGCAATCAGCCCCAGCATTTT
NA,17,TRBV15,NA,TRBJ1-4,CATSRDLGHPTNEKLFF,TGTGCCACCAGCAGAGATCTGGGGCATCCAACTAATGAAAAACTGTTTTTT
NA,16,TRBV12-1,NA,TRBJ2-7,CASSFQPSGLADEQYF,TGTGCCAGCAGCTTTCAACCGTCGGGACTAGCGGACGAGCAGTACTTC
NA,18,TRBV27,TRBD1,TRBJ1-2,CASSLYSHSGQGNYGYTF,TGTGCCAGCAGTTTATATTCACATTCGGGACAGGGCAACTATGGCTACACCTTC
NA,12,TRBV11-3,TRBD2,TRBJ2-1,CASKAGSSEQFF,TGTGCCAGCAAAGCGGGGTCTAGTGAGCAGTTCTTC
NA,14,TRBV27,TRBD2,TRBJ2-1,CASSLSTSVSEQFF,TGTGCCAGCAGTTTATCGACTAGCGTAAGTGAGCAGTTCTTC
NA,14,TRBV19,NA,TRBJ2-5,CASSAVRGRETQYF,TGTGCCAGTAGTGCGGTTCGAGGGAGGGAGACCCAGTACTTC
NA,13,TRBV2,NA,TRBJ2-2,CASSAYQTGELFF,TGTGCCAGCAGTGCGTACCAGACCGGGGAGCTGTTTTTT
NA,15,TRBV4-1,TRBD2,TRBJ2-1,CASTRAGGIYNEQFF,TGCGCCAGCACCCGAGCGGGAGGGATCTACAATGAGCAGTTCTTC
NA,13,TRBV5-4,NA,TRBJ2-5,CASSFGGQETQYF,TGTGCCAGCAGCTTCGGCGGGCAAGAGACCCAGTACTTC
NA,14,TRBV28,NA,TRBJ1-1,CASSLGLTNTEAFF,TGTGCCAGCAGTTTGGGACTGACGAACACTGAAGCTTTCTTT
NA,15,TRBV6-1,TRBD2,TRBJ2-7,CASRKPGLAGVGQYF,TGTGCCAGCAGGAAACCGGGACTAGCGGGAGTTGGGCAGTACTTC
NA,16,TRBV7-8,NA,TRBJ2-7,CASSFDAKGLSYEQYF,TGTGCCAGCAGCTTTGATGCTAAAGGACTCTCCTACGAGCAGTACTTC
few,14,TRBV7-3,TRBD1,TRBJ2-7,CASSPTGGNYEQYF,TGTGCCAGCAGCCCGACAGGGGGGAACTACGAGCAGTACTTC
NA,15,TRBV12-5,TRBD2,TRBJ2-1,CASGLGLAGVDEQFF,TGTGCTAGTGGTTTGGGGCTAGCGGGAGTTGATGAGCAGTTCTTC
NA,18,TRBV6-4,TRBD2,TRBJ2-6,CASSDSRRESAGANVLTF,TGTGCCAGCAGTGACTCCAGGCGGGAGTCGGCTGGGGCCAACGTCCTGACTTTC
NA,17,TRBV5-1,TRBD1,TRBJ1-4,CASSAAGTGRSDEKLFF,TGCGCCAGCAGCGCCGCCGGGACAGGACGATCAGATGAAAAACTGTTTTTT
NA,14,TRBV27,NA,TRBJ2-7,CASRPDRFPYEQYF,TGTGCCAGCAGACCGGACAGATTTCCCTACGAGCAGTACTTC
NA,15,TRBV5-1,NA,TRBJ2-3,CASSSGTKSTDTQYF,TGCGCCAGCAGCTCCGGGACAAAAAGCACAGATACGCAGTATTTT
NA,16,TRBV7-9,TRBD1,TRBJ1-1,CSSSPGGTGKNTEAFF,TGTTCCAGCAGCCCCGGCGGGACAGGAAAGAACACTGAAGCTTTCTTT
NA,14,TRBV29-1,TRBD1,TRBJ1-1,CSVTDRPGDTEAFF,TGCAGCGTAACGGACAGGCCAGGGGACACTGAAGCTTTCTTT
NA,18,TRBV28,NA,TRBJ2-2,CASSFVGKSGRNTGELFF,TGTGCCAGCAGTTTTGTGGGAAAGAGTGGGAGGAACACCGGGGAGCTGTTTTTT
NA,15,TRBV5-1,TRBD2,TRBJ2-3,CASSLAAGGTDTQYF,TGCGCCAGCAGCTTGGCAGCGGGAGGGACAGATACGCAGTATTTT
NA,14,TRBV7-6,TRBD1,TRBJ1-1,CASSATGARTGAFF,TGTGCCAGCAGCGCGACAGGGGCTAGAACTGGTGCTTTCTTT
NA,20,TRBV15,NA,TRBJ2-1,CATSRVGLGAIRSSYNEQFF,TGTGCCACCAGCAGAGTTGGCCTGGGCGCTATACGCAGCTCCTACAATGAGCAGTTCTTC
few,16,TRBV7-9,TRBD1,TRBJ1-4,CASSPDRAATNEKLFF,TGTGCCAGCAGCCCGGACAGGGCCGCAACTAATGAAAAACTGTTTTTT
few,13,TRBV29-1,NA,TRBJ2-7,CSVTVGERNEQYF,TGCAGCGTTACCGTCGGCGAGCGGAACGAGCAGTACTTC